Listed below are T cell receptor beta chains from one sample, sequenced in a study of blood T cell repertoires in COVID-19. The repertoire was sequenced with immunoSEQ multiplex PCR; TCRdb's copy has only in-frame clones and lacks some. The repertoire includes 190,000 or so clones, 85% of them detected once, and about 19% sits in the top ten. Sequenced sample: PBMCs or T cells enriched from blood (not recorded which). The receptors come from a man aged 35 to 55 who had recovered from COVID-19. Each CDR3 is given with its conserved first and last residue. Each record gives: clone size, J gene, D gene, V gene, CDR3 protein, CDR3 DNA. The D gene is left open where the match is weak. Not all rows give a size; the values are once, few, many and, for expanded clones, a class.

clone size: .
J gene: TRBJ1-1
D gene: TRBD1
V gene: TRBV7-3
CDR3 protein: CASNTGVTEAFF
CDR3 DNA: TGTGCCAGCAACACAGGGGTGACTGAAGCTTTCTTT

clone size: .
J gene: TRBJ2-7
D gene: .
V gene: TRBV5-4
CDR3 protein: CASSLWYSSEQYF
CDR3 DNA: TGTGCCAGCAGCTTGTGGTACAGCTCCGAGCAGTACTTC

clone size: .
J gene: TRBJ1-1
D gene: .
V gene: TRBV28
CDR3 protein: CASRRVRIGGSTEAFF
CDR3 DNA: TGTGCCAGCAGGAGGGTACGGATAGGAGGAAGCACTGAAGCTTTCTTT

clone size: once
J gene: TRBJ1-2
D gene: .
V gene: TRBV2
CDR3 protein: CARTFRGRDYGYTF
CDR3 DNA: TGTGCCAGAACCTTCAGGGGCAGAGACTATGGCTACACCTTC

clone size: .
J gene: TRBJ1-2
D gene: TRBD1
V gene: TRBV9
CDR3 protein: CASSGRDRVGYTF
CDR3 DNA: TGTGCCAGCAGCGGCCGGGACAGGGTTGGCTACACCTTC

clone size: .
J gene: TRBJ2-1
D gene: TRBD2
V gene: TRBV6-5
CDR3 protein: CASSYSSGDYNEQFF
CDR3 DNA: TGTGCCAGCAGTTACTCTAGCGGGGACTACAATGAGCAGTTCTTC

clone size: .
J gene: TRBJ2-5
D gene: TRBD2
V gene: TRBV6-5
CDR3 protein: CASRLAGGETQYF
CDR3 DNA: TGTGCCAGCAGACTAGCGGGAGGCGAGACCCAGTACTTC

clone size: few
J gene: TRBJ1-1
D gene: .
V gene: TRBV7-8
CDR3 protein: CASSLGTANTEAFF
CDR3 DNA: TGTGCCAGCAGCTTAGGGACAGCGAACACTGAAGCTTTCTTT

clone size: .
J gene: TRBJ2-7
D gene: TRBD2
V gene: TRBV19
CDR3 protein: CASRSGSHDEQYF
CDR3 DNA: TGTGCCAGTAGGAGCGGGAGTCACGACGAGCAGTACTTC

clone size: few
J gene: TRBJ2-2
D gene: TRBD2
V gene: TRBV2
CDR3 protein: CASSRREVNTGELFF
CDR3 DNA: TGTGCCAGCTCCCGCCGGGAGGTGAACACCGGGGAGCTGTTTTTT

clone size: .
J gene: TRBJ2-7
D gene: .
V gene: TRBV28
CDR3 protein: CASSVTGRTTYEQYF
CDR3 DNA: TGTGCCAGCAGTGTCACGGGACGGACTACCTACGAGCAGTACTTC

clone size: few
J gene: TRBJ2-2
D gene: .
V gene: TRBV12-3/TRBV12-4
CDR3 protein: CASSSDTGELFF
CDR3 DNA: TGTGCCAGCAGTTCGGACACCGGGGAGCTGTTTTTT

clone size: .
J gene: TRBJ2-7
D gene: TRBD2
V gene: TRBV11-3
CDR3 protein: CASSLGFGTSVYEQYF
CDR3 DNA: TGTGCCAGCAGCTTAGGATTCGGGACTAGCGTATACGAGCAGTACTTC

clone size: .
J gene: TRBJ1-3
D gene: .
V gene: TRBV28
CDR3 protein: CASSLSLDQGSGNTIYF
CDR3 DNA: TGTGCCAGCAGTTTGTCGTTGGATCAGGGCTCTGGAAACACCATATATTTT

clone size: .
J gene: TRBJ1-5
D gene: TRBD1
V gene: TRBV30
CDR3 protein: CAWSVGTDQPQHF
CDR3 DNA: TGTGCCTGGAGTGTCGGGACAGATCAGCCCCAGCATTTT

clone size: .
J gene: TRBJ2-5
D gene: TRBD2
V gene: TRBV9
CDR3 protein: CASSVAGGETQYF
CDR3 DNA: TGTGCCAGCAGCGTGGCCGGGGGGGAGACCCAGTACTTC

clone size: .
J gene: TRBJ2-7
D gene: TRBD1
V gene: TRBV25-1
CDR3 protein: CASSESGTAYEQYF
CDR3 DNA: TGTGCCAGCAGTGAATCGGGGACAGCCTACGAGCAGTACTTC

clone size: .
J gene: TRBJ1-5
D gene: .
V gene: TRBV6-1
CDR3 protein: CASSEIEAQPQHF
CDR3 DNA: TGTGCCAGCAGTGAGATTGAAGCCCAGCCCCAGCATTTT

clone size: once
J gene: TRBJ1-5
D gene: .
V gene: TRBV12-3/TRBV12-4
CDR3 protein: CASSFGRAQPQHF
CDR3 DNA: TGTGCCAGCAGTTTTGGCAGGGCTCAGCCCCAGCATTTT

clone size: .
J gene: TRBJ2-7
D gene: .
V gene: TRBV3-1/TRBV3-2
CDR3 protein: CASSHKYEQYF
CDR3 DNA: TGTGCCAGCAGCCACAAATACGAGCAGTACTTC

clone size: .
J gene: TRBJ2-1
D gene: .
V gene: TRBV7-6
CDR3 protein: CASSFIPSSYNEQFF
CDR3 DNA: TGTGCCAGCAGCTTTATTCCGAGCTCCTACAATGAGCAGTTCTTC

clone size: .
J gene: TRBJ2-1
D gene: .
V gene: TRBV3-1/TRBV3-2
CDR3 protein: CASSQVGGEQFF
CDR3 DNA: TGTGCCAGCAGCCAAGTAGGGGGTGAGCAGTTCTTC

clone size: .
J gene: TRBJ2-3
D gene: .
V gene: TRBV5-1
CDR3 protein: CASSLLQGERGTDTQYF
CDR3 DNA: TGCGCCAGCAGCTTATTACAGGGTGAGCGTGGCACAGATACGCAGTATTTT

clone size: .
J gene: TRBJ2-7
D gene: TRBD2
V gene: TRBV27
CDR3 protein: CASRTAGGSYEQYF
CDR3 DNA: TGTGCCAGCAGGACGGCGGGAGGCTCCTACGAGCAGTACTTC